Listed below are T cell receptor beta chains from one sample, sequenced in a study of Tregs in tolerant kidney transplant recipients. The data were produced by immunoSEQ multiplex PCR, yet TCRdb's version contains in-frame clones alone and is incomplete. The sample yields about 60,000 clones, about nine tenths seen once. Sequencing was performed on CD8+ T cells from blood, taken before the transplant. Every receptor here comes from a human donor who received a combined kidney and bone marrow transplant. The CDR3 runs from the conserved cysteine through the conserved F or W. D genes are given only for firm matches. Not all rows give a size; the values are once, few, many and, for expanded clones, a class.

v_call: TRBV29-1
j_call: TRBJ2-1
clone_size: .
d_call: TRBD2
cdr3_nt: TGCAGCGTTTTAGCGGGTAGCTCCTACAATGAGCAGTTCTTC
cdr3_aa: CSVLAGSSYNEQFF

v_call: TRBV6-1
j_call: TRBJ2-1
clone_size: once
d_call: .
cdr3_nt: TGTGCCAGCAGTGATTGGGGAGGTGAGCAGTTCTTC
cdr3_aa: CASSDWGGEQFF

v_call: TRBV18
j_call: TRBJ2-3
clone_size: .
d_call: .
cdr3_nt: TGTGCCAGCTCACCACCCCGGGGTCTGGATACGCAGTATTTT
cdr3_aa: CASSPPRGLDTQYF

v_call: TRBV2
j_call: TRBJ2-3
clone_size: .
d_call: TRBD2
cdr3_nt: TGTGCCAGCAGTACACCGACTAGCGGGGGCACAGATACGCAGTATTTT
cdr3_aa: CASSTPTSGGTDTQYF

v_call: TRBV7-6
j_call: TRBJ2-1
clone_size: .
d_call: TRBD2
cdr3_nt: TGTGCCAGCAGCTGGACTAGCGGTCGCGCCGGAGTTGAGCAGTTCTTC
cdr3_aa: CASSWTSGRAGVEQFF

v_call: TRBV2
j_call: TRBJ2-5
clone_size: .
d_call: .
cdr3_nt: TGTGCCAGCCTAGATCCCTTGTACCAAGAGACCCAGTACTTC
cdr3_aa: CASLDPLYQETQYF

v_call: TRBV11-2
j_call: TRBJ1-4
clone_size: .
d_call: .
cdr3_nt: TGTGCCAGCGTCGGGACTCCTCGTCCTAATGAAAAACTGTTTTTT
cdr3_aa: CASVGTPRPNEKLFF

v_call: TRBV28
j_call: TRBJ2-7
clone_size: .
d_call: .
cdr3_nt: TGTGCCAGCAACTCGGACAGAGTGGGATACGAGCAGTACTTC
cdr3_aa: CASNSDRVGYEQYF

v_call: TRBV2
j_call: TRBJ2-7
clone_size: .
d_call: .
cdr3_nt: TGTGCCAGCAGCGTGACCTTAGGCCGTAGAGGGAACGAGCAGTACTTC
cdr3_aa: CASSVTLGRRGNEQYF

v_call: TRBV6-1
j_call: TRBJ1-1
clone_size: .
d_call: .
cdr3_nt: TGTGCCTGCAGACAGCAAGCTTTCTTT
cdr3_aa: CACRQQAFF

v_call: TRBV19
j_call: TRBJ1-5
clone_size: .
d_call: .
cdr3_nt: TGTGCCAGTAGTATGGCAGGGTCCAATCAGCCCCAGCATTTT
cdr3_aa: CASSMAGSNQPQHF

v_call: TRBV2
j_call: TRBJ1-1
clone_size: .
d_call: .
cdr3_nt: TGTGCCAGCAGTGAATGGTTGGGCAGAAACACTGAAGCTTTCTTT
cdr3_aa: CASSEWLGRNTEAFF

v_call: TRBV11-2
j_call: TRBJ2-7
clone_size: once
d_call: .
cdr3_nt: TGTGCCAGCAGCGCCGGGAACTCCTACGAGCAGTACTTC
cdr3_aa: CASSAGNSYEQYF

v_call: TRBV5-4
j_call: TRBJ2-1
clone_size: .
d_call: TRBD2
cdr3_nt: TGTGCCAGCAGCTGGGGCCGGGGGGGGAATGAGCAGTTCTTC
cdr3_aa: CASSWGRGGNEQFF

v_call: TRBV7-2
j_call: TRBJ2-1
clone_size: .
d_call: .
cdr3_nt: TGTGCCAGCAGCGCAACAGTTTTAGCCTACAATGAGCAGTTCTTC
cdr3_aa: CASSATVLAYNEQFF

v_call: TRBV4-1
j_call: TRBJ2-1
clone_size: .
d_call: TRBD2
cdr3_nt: TGCGCCAGCAGCCCAATAGCGGGGGGCTACAATGAGCAGTTCTTC
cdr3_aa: CASSPIAGGYNEQFF

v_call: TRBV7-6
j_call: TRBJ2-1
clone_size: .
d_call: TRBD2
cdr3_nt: TGTGCCAGCAGCCAGCCACTAGCGGGAGGGCTCAATGAGCAGTTCTTC
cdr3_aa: CASSQPLAGGLNEQFF

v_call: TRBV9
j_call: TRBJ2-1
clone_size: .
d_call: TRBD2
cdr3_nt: TGTGCCAGCAGCGTAGGGCTAGCGGGAGCGGATGAGCAGTTCTTC
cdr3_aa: CASSVGLAGADEQFF

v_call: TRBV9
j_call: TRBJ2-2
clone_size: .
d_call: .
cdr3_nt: TGTGCCAGCAGCCCCCTCCAGACAGGACCCGGGGAGCTGTTTTTT
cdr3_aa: CASSPLQTGPGELFF

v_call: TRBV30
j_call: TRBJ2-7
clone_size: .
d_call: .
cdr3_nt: TGTGCCTGGAGTGTAATAAGGGCGGTGCGGGATTACTACGAGCAGTACTTC
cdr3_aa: CAWSVIRAVRDYYEQYF

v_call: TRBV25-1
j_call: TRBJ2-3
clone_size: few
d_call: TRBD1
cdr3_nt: TGTGCCAGCAGGACAGGGGTTGCCACAGATACGCAGTATTTT
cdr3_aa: CASRTGVATDTQYF

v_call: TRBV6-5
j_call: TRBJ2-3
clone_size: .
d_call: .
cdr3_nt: TGTGCCAGCCGGGGAGTTCACACAGATACGCAGTATTTT
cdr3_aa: CASRGVHTDTQYF

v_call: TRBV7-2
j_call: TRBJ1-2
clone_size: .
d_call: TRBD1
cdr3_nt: TGTGCCAGCAGCTCCTGGGACAGCTACTATGGCTACACCTTC
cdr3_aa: CASSSWDSYYGYTF

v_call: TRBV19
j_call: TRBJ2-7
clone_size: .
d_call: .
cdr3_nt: TGTGCCAGTAGTAGCGGGGGCCCCTACGAGCAGTACTTC
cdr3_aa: CASSSGGPYEQYF

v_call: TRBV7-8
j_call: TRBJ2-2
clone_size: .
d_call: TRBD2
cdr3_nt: TGTGCCAGCAGCAATCTAGCGGGAGGGCCTGAGGAGCTGTTTTTT
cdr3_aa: CASSNLAGGPEELFF

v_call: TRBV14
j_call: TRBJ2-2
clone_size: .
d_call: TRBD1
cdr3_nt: TGTGCCAGCAGCCAAGTGTGGACAGGGGCGTCCCGATCCCCCGGGGAGCTGTTTTTT
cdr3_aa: CASSQVWTGASRSPGELFF

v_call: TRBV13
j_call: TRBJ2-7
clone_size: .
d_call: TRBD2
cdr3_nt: TGTGCCAGCAGTAGAGGTTCTAGCGGGGTTAATCTCTACGAGCAGTACTTC
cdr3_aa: CASSRGSSGVNLYEQYF

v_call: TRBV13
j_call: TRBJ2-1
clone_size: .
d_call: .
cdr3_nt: TGTGCCAGCAGCACCGGACAGCTCTACAATGAGCAGTTCTTC
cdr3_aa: CASSTGQLYNEQFF

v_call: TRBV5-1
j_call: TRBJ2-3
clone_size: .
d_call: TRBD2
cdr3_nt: TGCGCCAGCAGCTTAGATAAGACTAGCGGTATTGCAGATACGCAGTATTTT
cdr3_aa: CASSLDKTSGIADTQYF

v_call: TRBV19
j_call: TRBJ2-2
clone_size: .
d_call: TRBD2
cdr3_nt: TGTGCCAGTATAAGTAGCGGGAGAGGATGGACCGGGGAGCTGTTTTTT
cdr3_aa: CASISSGRGWTGELFF

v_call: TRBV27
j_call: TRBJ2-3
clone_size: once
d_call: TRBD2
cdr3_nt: TGTGCCAGCAGTTTAAGGACTAGCGGGGCAGATACGCAGTATTTT
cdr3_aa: CASSLRTSGADTQYF

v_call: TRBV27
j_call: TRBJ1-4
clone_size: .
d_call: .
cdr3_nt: TGTGCCAGCATGATTTTAGGCGGAGAAAAACTGTTTTTT
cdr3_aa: CASMILGGEKLFF

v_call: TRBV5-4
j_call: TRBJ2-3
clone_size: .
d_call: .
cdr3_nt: TGTGCCAGCAGCTTCCTAGCAGGCGATACGCAGTATTTT
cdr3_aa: CASSFLAGDTQYF

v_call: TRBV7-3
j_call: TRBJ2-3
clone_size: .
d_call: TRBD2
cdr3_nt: TGTGCCAGCAGCTTCGTGGGGGGGAAGACAGATACGCAGTATTTT
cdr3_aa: CASSFVGGKTDTQYF

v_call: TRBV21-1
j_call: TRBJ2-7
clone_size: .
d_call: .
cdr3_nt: TGTGCCAGCAGCAAAGGTAGGAGCGGGCTTAGCTCCTACGAGCAGTACTTC
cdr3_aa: CASSKGRSGLSSYEQYF

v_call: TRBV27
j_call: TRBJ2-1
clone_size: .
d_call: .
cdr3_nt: TGTGCCAGCAGTTACCAACCAGCCGGGAACGATGAGCAGTTCTTC
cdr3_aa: CASSYQPAGNDEQFF

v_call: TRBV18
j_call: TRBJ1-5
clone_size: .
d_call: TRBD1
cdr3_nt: TGTGCCAGCTCCTCCGACAGGGGGCCGAATCAGCCCCAGCATTTT
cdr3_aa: CASSSDRGPNQPQHF

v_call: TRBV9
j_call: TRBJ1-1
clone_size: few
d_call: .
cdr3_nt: TGTGCCAGCAGCCCCTCGCGGGGGGGCACTGAAGCTTTCTTT
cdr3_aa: CASSPSRGGTEAFF

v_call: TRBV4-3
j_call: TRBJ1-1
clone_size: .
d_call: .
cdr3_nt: TGCGCCAGCAGCGGAGGCTTAGGGGGGGGGAACGTGGACACTGAAGCTTTCTTT
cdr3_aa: CASSGGLGGGNVDTEAFF

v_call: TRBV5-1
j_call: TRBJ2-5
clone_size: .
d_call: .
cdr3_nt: TGCGCCAGCAGCTTGGGGAGGCCCGAGACCCAGTACTTC
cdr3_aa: CASSLGRPETQYF

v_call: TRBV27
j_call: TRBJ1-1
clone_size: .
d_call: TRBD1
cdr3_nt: TGTGCCAGCAGTTTACGGCAGGGGGCGTTAGCTTTCTTT
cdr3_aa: CASSLRQGALAFF